Below are 30 T cell receptor beta chains sequenced from a single sample in a study of blood T cells in healthy people across ages. For the second PCR, which ran for about 7 to 11 cycles, a sample-barcoded 5' primer and a J-beta primer mix were used. TCRdb re-called the 5' RACE reads through MiXCR, storing one row per CDR3 protein. The sample comprises roughly 1,500,000 distinct CDR3 sequences, 42% of which are singletons, and 7.9% rests with the top ten. The sequencing sample was made of blood. These receptors came from a woman aged 18-29 years in good health.

This sequence joins TRBV7-9 and TRBJ1-5; unclear D gene. This CDR3 region has 14 residues. V lost 4 bases and J 4 bases, leaving 11 bases between the germline ends. CDR1 is SEHNR, CDR2 FQNEAQ, per germline (reference sequence). The CDR3 coding sequence is TGTGCCAGCAGCTCCCTGTCGGGGAATCAGCCCCAGCATTTT. This sequence encodes CASSSLSGNQPQHF.

The chain has TRBV6-1 and TRBJ2-1, with 9 bases that match TRBD2. Trimming cost V 7 bases and J 0 bases; bases outside gene matches: 16. The CDR3 runs 19 residues. Germline lookup yields CDR1 MNHNS and CDR2 SASEGT. The CDR3 DNA follows: TGTGCCAGCACCTACAGGCTAGCGGGGTTGAATCCCTCCTACAATGAGCAGTTCTTC. Its protein product is CASTYRLAGLNPSYNEQFF.

This clonotype has a count of ten or more. V is TRBV10-3 and J is TRBJ2-7, with unresolved D. Germline V CDR1 and CDR2: ENHRY, SYGVKD. CDR3 size: 14 residues. With 3 bases removed from V and 5 bases from J, the gap between germline ends came to 14 bases. In nucleotides, the CDR3 is TGTGCCATCAGTGAAAGGCTGATTACGGACGAGCAGTACTTC. It translates to CAISERLITDEQYF.

This clonotype was observed a handful of times. This sequence joins TRBV12-3 or TRBV12-4 and TRBJ2-3, with 7 bases that match TRBD2. The V segment lost 7 bases and the J segment 5 bases; nucleotides outside the gene matches: 6. CDR3 length equals 13 residues. The DNA of the CDR3 is TGTGCCAGCACTTTCTTAGCGGGAGATACGCAGTATTTT. It codes for CASTFLAGDTQYF.

The chain carries TRBV10-3 and TRBJ2-2, with D possibly matching TRBD1 (5 bases). CDR3 length equals 14 residues. Trimming pared 5 bases from V and 2 bases from J, leaving 9 bases between. CDR1 is ENHRY and CDR2 is SYGVKD in the germline V gene. The CDR3 loop reads CAISSTVNTGELFF. The CDR3 DNA is TGTGCCATCAGTTCGACAGTTAACACCGGGGAGCTGTTTTTT.

The chain couples TRBV30 to TRBJ2-1; D unresolved. The V gene's germline CDR1 is GTSNPN and CDR2 SVGIG (reference sequence). Between the trimmed V and J ends, which lost 3 bases and 4 bases, there was a span of 10 bases. The CDR3 loop spans 13 amino acids. The DNA of the CDR3 is TGTGCCTGGAGACAGCGAAATTACAATGAGCAGTTCTTC. Translating gives CAWRQRNYNEQFF.

Points on this clonotype: This may be a read error: a much more frequent sequence differs by one nucleotide. The V gene is TRBV4-1, the J gene TRBJ2-5; no clear D gene. The CDR3 runs 12 residues. CDR1 is MGHRA, CDR2 YSYEKL, per germline. The chain's CDR3 is CASSPSQETQNF. The CDR3 DNA follows: TGCGCCAGCAGCCCTTCTCAAGAGACCCAGAACTTC.

This clonotype was detected a few times. V usage is TRBV11-3 and J usage is TRBJ2-3; TRBD2 is a possible D gene (6 bases). CDR1 is SGHNT and CDR2 is YENEEA in the germline V gene. This CDR3 has 14 residues. V was clipped by 3 bases and J by 2 bases, with 9 bases between them. In nucleotides, the CDR3 is TGTGCCAGCAGCTTCGGACTAAACACAGATACGCAGTATTTT. Translation gives CASSFGLNTDTQYF.

This clonotype was detected a few times. The J gene is TRBJ2-7, the V gene TRBV20-1; the D call may be TRBD1 or TRBD2 (5 bases each). Germline V CDR1 and CDR2: DFQATT, SNEGSKA (reference sequence). The CDR3 has 15 residues. Trimming stripped 0 bases from V and 2 bases from J, with 14 bases between. The CDR3: CSARDPGTLPYEQYF. The CDR3 nucleotides read TGCAGTGCTAGAGATCCTGGGACGTTACCCTACGAGCAGTACTTC.

V and J are TRBV3-1 and TRBJ1-2, with no clear D. This CDR3 contains 15 residues. V lost 1 base to trimming and J lost 0 bases, with 9 bases between them. Per germline, CDR1 LGHDT and CDR2 YNNKEL (reference sequence). Here the CDR3 reads CASSQGPAANYGYTF. In nucleotides, the CDR3 is TGTGCCAGCAGCCAAGGACCAGCAGCTAACTATGGCTACACCTTC.

This clonotype was seen only a few times. The CDR3 DNA sequence: TGTGCCAGCAGCCCCCTCAACCCCGGATTTTATGGCTACACCTTC. Translated, it gives CASSPLNPGFYGYTF. The rearrangement joins TRBV7-2 to TRBJ1-2; D remains ambiguous. Germline CDR1 reads SGHTA; CDR2 reads FQGNSA. V was pared by 5 bases and J by 5 bases, with 18 bases between. The CDR3 sequence is 15 residues long.

The chain employs TRBV4-2 and TRBJ2-7, with TRBD2 matching over 8 bases. V gave up 1 base and J gave up 3 bases; unmatched junction bases: 5. Germline CDR1 LGHNA, CDR2 YNFKEQ. The CDR3 consists of 15 residues. CDR3 region: CASSQGLAGFYEQYF. CDR3 DNA: TGTGCCAGCAGCCAAGGCCTAGCGGGTTTCTACGAGCAGTACTTC.

The chain couples TRBV6-1 to TRBJ2-3, with TRBD1 matching 7 bases. Germline V gene sequence: CDR1 MNHNS, CDR2 SASEGT. The CDR3 sequence is 14 residues long. V shed 4 bases, J shed 2 bases, and the junction held 3 bases outside the gene matches. As DNA, the CDR3 is TGTGCCAGCAGTGGACAGGGACCCACAGATACGCAGTATTTT. Protein product: CASSGQGPTDTQYF.

In nucleotides, the CDR3 is TGTGCCAGCAGCCCGTCCGTTAGCAATCAGCCCCAGCATTTT. As protein: CASSPSVSNQPQHF. The chain couples TRBV12-3 or TRBV12-4 to TRBJ1-5; the D is unclear. This CDR3 contains 14 residues. V was clipped by 6 bases and J by 0 bases, with 9 bases between them.

This clonotype was seen only a few times. CDR3 nucleotides: TGCAGTGCTAATATATTACGAGGCCCAAACACTGAAGCTTTCTTT. It specifies CSANILRGPNTEAFF. The chain uses TRBV20-1 and TRBJ1-1; D ambiguous. Germline V CDR1 and CDR2: DFQATT, SNEGSKA (reference sequence). This CDR3 has 15 amino acids. V gave up 4 bases and J gave up 2 bases, with 17 bases separating them.

The chain has TRBV7-2 and TRBJ2-7; D unresolved. Germline CDR1 SGHTA, CDR2 FQGNSA. The CDR3 consists of 12 residues. V shed 4 bases and J shed 9 bases, with 13 bases lying between them. CDR3 sequence reads: CASSYVGYRQYF. As DNA, the CDR3 is TGTGCCAGCAGCTATGTTGGCTACCGGCAGTACTTC.

The chain couples TRBV4-1 to TRBJ2-3; maybe TRBD1 (6 bases). The CDR3 runs 15 residues. Germline CDR1 is MGHRA and CDR2 is YSYEKL. V lost 4 bases and J 2 bases, leaving 13 bases between the germline ends. The CDR3 bases are TGCGCCAGCAGCCTGAGAAAGGGGGACACAGATACGCAGTATTTT. This gives the protein CASSLRKGDTDTQYF.

The chain links TRBV28 to TRBJ2-5; D is perhaps TRBD1 (5 bases). CDR1 is MDHEN and CDR2 is SYDVKM in the germline V gene. This CDR3 region has 14 residues. V was clipped by 2 bases and J by 5 bases, with 12 bases between them. Written as DNA, the CDR3 is TGTGCCAGCAGTTTAAGGGGCGTACCCGAGACCCAGTACTTC. It codes for CASSLRGVPETQYF.

The rearrangement links TRBV12-3 or TRBV12-4 to TRBJ1-2; 9 bases agree with TRBD1. This CDR3 comprises 18 residues. V was pared by 6 bases and J by 6 bases, with 20 bases of the junction left unmatched. CDR3 amino acids: CASSLTPRDRALLDGYTF. The CDR3, as DNA: TGTGCCAGCAGCCTAACCCCCCGGGACAGGGCCCTCTTGGATGGCTACACCTTC.

V is TRBV12-3 or TRBV12-4 and J is TRBJ2-5; 12 nucleotides agree with TRBD2. The CDR3 has 14 residues. After removal of 6 bases from V and 11 bases from J, the junction contained 10 bases not matched to a gene. CDR3 nucleotides: TGTGCCAGCAGGAGGACTAGCGGGATAAGGGAGCAGTACTTC. Protein product: CASRRTSGIREQYF.

This chain connects TRBV5-1 to TRBJ2-1, with D maybe TRBD1 (6 bases). CDR1 is SGHRS, CDR2 YFSETQ, per germline. V was shortened by 1 base and J by 5 bases, with 13 bases between the two germline ends. The CDR3 length is 15 residues. Here the CDR3 DNA reads TGCGCCAGCAGCTTGTCCAGGGGCGACAACAATGAGCAGTTCTTC. This encodes CASSLSRGDNNEQFF. Full variable domain (remainder filled in from reference TRBV5-1 and TRBJ2-1): KAGVTQTPRYLIKTRGQQVTLSCSPISGHRSVSWYQQTPGQGLQFLFEYFSETQRNKGNFPGRFSGRQFSNSRSEMNVSTLELGDSALYLCASSLSRGDNNEQFFGPGTRLTVL.

V is TRBV13 and J is TRBJ2-1; 9 nucleotides align to TRBD2. Germline V gene lookup returns CDR1 PRHDT and CDR2 FYEKMQ (reference sequence). There are 15 residues in the CDR3. V lost 4 bases, J lost 3 bases, and 4 bases stayed unmatched. The CDR3 loop is CASSWGTSSYNEQFF. The CDR3 DNA is TGTGCCAGCAGCTGGGGGACTAGCAGCTACAATGAGCAGTTCTTC.

This clonotype has just a few counts. The chain uses TRBV12-5 and TRBJ2-1; a possible D gene is TRBD2 (7 bases). The ends were cut back, 0 bases at V and 8 bases at J, with 11 bases in the middle. The CDR3 runs 14 residues. CDR1 and CDR2 from the germline V gene are LGHNT and FRNRAP. The CDR3 DNA reads TGTGCTAGTGGTTTGGTGGGAGGGGGGGATGAGCAGTTCTTC. This gives the protein CASGLVGGGDEQFF.

The sample holds many counts of this clonotype. This sequence joins TRBV7-3 and TRBJ2-3; no definite D call. The germline V and J ends were trimmed by 1 base and 1 base, with 9 bases remaining between them. Germline V gene data show CDR1 as SGHTA and CDR2 as FQGTGA. The CDR3 extends over 15 amino acids. CDR3 DNA sequence: TGTGCCAGCAGCTTAATTGGTGGGGGCACAGATACGCAGTATTTT. This translates into CASSLIGGGTDTQYF.

CDR3 coding DNA: TGTGCTAGTGCCCTTAGGACTAGCGGGAGCGAGACCCAGTACTTC. Its translation is CASALRTSGSETQYF. The V call is TRBV12-5, the J call TRBJ2-5, with 13 bases matching TRBD2. CDR1 is LGHNT and CDR2 is FRNRAP in the germline V gene. V was clipped by 7 bases and J by 5 bases; unmatched bases: 7. This CDR3 is 15 amino acids long.

The chain employs TRBV7-2 and TRBJ2-7; D may be TRBD2 (6 bases). The V and J ends lost 0 bases and 12 bases respectively, with 18 bases between them. This CDR3 is built from 14 residues. Germline V gene data show CDR1 as SGHTA and CDR2 as FQGNSA. CDR3 in DNA: TGTGCCAGCAGCTTAGCAAGTAGCGGCCGGGTCCCGTACTTC. Translated, it gives CASSLASSGRVPYF.

Remarks on this clonotype: At one boundary the junction diverges from the germline segment, which might be a read error. The chain has TRBV11-1 and TRBJ1-5; D is possibly TRBD1 (5 bases). Germline loops: CDR1 SGHAT, CDR2 FQDESV (reference sequence). The CDR3 consists of 13 residues. CDR3 protein: CVSSPDRDQPQHF. DNA for the CDR3: TGTGTCAGCAGCCCAGACAGAGATCAGCCCCAGCATTTT.

The genes are TRBV12-3 or TRBV12-4 and TRBJ1-2; D unclear. This CDR3 comprises 12 residues. Trimming shortened V by 4 bases and J by 8 bases, and 11 bases separated the two germline ends. In DNA form, the CDR3 reads TGTGCCAGCAGTTCTCACCCCAGGGGCTACACCTTC. Translation gives CASSSHPRGYTF.

As DNA, the CDR3 is TGCAGTGCCCTTATCGGGGGGAAGTTCAATGAGCAGTTCTTC. Encoded protein: CSALIGGKFNEQFF. The V call is TRBV20-1, the J call TRBJ2-1; 7 bases match TRBD2. Losses at the gene ends were 6 bases for V and 6 bases for J; bases not matched to a gene: 11. There are 14 residues in the CDR3. Germline V lookup: CDR1 DFQATT, CDR2 SNEGSKA (reference sequence).

V is TRBV10-3 and J is TRBJ2-5; no clear D. V was cut by 4 bases and J by 5 bases, with 17 bases left in between. The CDR3 is 15 residues long. The V gene's germline CDR1 is ENHRY and CDR2 SYGVKD. The CDR3 region has the DNA TGTGCCATCAGTGGCCCCCGGGTCCGAACGGAGACCCAGTACTTC. Translating it yields CAISGPRVRTETQYF.